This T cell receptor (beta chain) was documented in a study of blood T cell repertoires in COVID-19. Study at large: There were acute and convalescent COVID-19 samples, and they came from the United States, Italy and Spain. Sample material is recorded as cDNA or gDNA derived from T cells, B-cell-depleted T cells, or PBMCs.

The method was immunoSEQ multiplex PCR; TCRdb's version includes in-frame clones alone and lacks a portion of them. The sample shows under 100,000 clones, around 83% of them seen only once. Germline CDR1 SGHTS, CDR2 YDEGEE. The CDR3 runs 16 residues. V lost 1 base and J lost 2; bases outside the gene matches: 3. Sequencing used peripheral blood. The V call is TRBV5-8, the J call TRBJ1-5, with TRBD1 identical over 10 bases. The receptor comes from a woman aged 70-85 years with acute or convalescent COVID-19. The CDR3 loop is CASSLTGTGGNQPQHF. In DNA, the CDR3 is TGTGCCAGCAGCTTGACCGGGACAGGGGGCAATCAGCCCCAGCATTTT.